The 24 T cell receptor beta chains below come from one sample, sequenced in a study of neurological immune-mediated disorders. TCRdb used MiXCR to reprocess the 5' RACE reads, holding one entry per CDR3 protein. The sample has roughly 48,000 distinct CDR3 sequences, roughly 13% seen once; the top ten hold around 9%. Noted time point: longitudinal time-point 3. The sample taken for sequencing was PBMCs. These receptors came from a male donor with HTLV-1-associated myelopathy (HAM/TSP).

This clonotype was counted many times. This chain connects TRBV5-1 to TRBJ2-1; possible D gene TRBD1, 6 bases. Germline loops: CDR1 SGHRS, CDR2 YFSETQ. The CDR3 length is 16 residues. V gave up 0 bases and J gave up 4 bases, with 14 bases separating them. The CDR3 DNA reads as TGCGCCAGCAGCTTGGGGGTCAGGGGAGCATACAATGAGCAGTTCTTC. Amino acid sequence: CASSLGVRGAYNEQFF. The complete variable domain, with remaining parts taken from reference TRBV5-1 and TRBJ2-1, reads KAGVTQTPRYLIKTRGQQVTLSCSPISGHRSVSWYQQTPGQGLQFLFEYFSETQRNKGNFPGRFSGRQFSNSRSEMNVSTLELGDSALYLCASSLGVRGAYNEQFFGPGTRLTVL.

This clonotype was observed many times. This sequence joins TRBV7-9 and TRBJ1-5; possibly TRBD1 for D (6 bases). Trimming stripped 4 bases from V and 5 bases from J, with 12 bases between. The CDR3 is 14 residues long. CDR1 and CDR2 (germline): SEHNR, FQNEAQ (reference sequence). CDR3 nucleotide sequence: TGTGCCAGCAGCTCCATGGCAGGGGATCAGCCCCAGCATTTT. Amino acids: CASSSMAGDQPQHF.

The sample holds many counts of this clonotype. The V and J genes are TRBV10-3 and TRBJ2-7; maybe TRBD1 (6 bases). The germline CDR1 and CDR2 sequences are ENHRY and SYGVKD. V dropped 10 bases and J dropped 3 bases, with 13 bases sitting between them. The CDR3 consists of 12 residues. The DNA for the CDR3 is TGTGCCACCCGACAGGTTAACTACGAGCAGTACTTC. Translation gives CATRQVNYEQYF.

This clonotype was observed many times. The J gene is TRBJ2-3, the V gene TRBV13, with D perhaps matching TRBD1 or TRBD2 (5 bases each). Looked up from germline, CDR1 is PRHDT and CDR2 is FYEKMQ (reference sequence). With 0 bases removed from V and 1 base from J, the gap between germline ends came to 8 bases. The CDR3 loop spans 15 amino acids. The CDR3 loop reads CASSLGLGGTDTQYF. The CDR3 coding sequence is TGTGCCAGCAGCTTAGGTCTGGGGGGCACAGATACGCAGTATTTT.

Ten or more counts support this clonotype. The chain joins TRBV12-3 or TRBV12-4 to TRBJ1-1, with D possibly matching TRBD1 (6 bases). V was trimmed by 2 bases and J by 1 base, leaving 8 bases between them. The CDR3 covers 14 residues. The CDR3 DNA sequence: TGTGCCAGCAGTTTAAAAGGGGGGAACACTGAAGCTTTCTTT. It specifies CASSLKGGNTEAFF.

Many counts were recorded for this clonotype. The chain uses TRBV11-3 and TRBJ1-4; no clear D gene. The CDR3 spans 15 residues. Trimming stripped 5 bases from V and 1 base from J, with 11 bases between. Germline assignment: CDR1 SGHNT and CDR2 YENEEA. This chain's CDR3 is CASSTSTLTNEKLFF. CDR3 DNA: TGTGCCAGCAGCACCTCGACCCTAACTAATGAAAAACTGTTTTTT.

Ten or more counts support this clonotype. This chain links TRBV4-2 with TRBJ2-1; TRBD2 matches at 8 bases. The CDR3 loop spans 15 amino acids. Germline V gene data show CDR1 as LGHNA and CDR2 as YNFKEQ. The V segment lost 1 base and the J segment 7 bases; nucleotides outside the gene matches: 6. The CDR3, as DNA: TGTGCCAGCAGCCAAGTTGCGGGGGGATGGAATGAGCAGTTCTTC. The encoded protein is CASSQVAGGWNEQFF.

The sample holds a few counts of this clonotype. A read error may explain this, as a much larger clone is one base away. This chain joins TRBV7-9 and TRBJ2-7, with 13 bases matching TRBD2. CDR3 length equals 16 residues. Per the germline V gene, CDR1 is SEHNR and CDR2 is FQNEAQ (reference sequence). The CDR3 coding sequence is TGTGCCAGCAGCCCGCCAGGGACTAGCGGGGCCTACGAGCTGTACTTC. It translates to CASSPPGTSGAYELYF.

There are many counts of this clonotype. This chain connects TRBV7-3 to TRBJ1-1; unclear D gene. The CDR3 sequence is 14 residues long. CDR1 SGHTA and CDR2 FQGTGA come from the germline V gene. V lost 5 bases, J lost 4 bases, and 14 bases lay in between. The CDR3 bases are TGTGCCAGCAGCCCGACGGTACAGTCCACTGAAGCTTTCTTT. Translation gives CASSPTVQSTEAFF.

This clonotype was seen only a few times. A much larger clone lies one base from this, so it may be a read error. The V and J genes are TRBV6-2 or TRBV6-3 and TRBJ2-2; weak D call: TRBD1 (6 bases). V was pared by 6 bases and J by 10 bases, with 18 bases between. The CDR3 extends over 14 amino acids. The germline CDR1 and CDR2 sequences are MNHEY and SVGEGT. The CDR3 DNA sequence: TGTGCCAGCAGCCAGGCAGGGGTTGGCGCGGAGCTGTTTTTT. This gives the protein CASSQAGVGAELFF.

At least ten counts were recorded for this clonotype. The V call is TRBV7-9, the J call TRBJ1-6; D is possibly TRBD1 (5 bases). Trimming took 8 bases from V and 0 from J, leaving 14 bases between them. The CDR3 loop spans 16 amino acids. Germline V lookup: CDR1 SEHNR, CDR2 FQNEAQ (reference sequence). In DNA form, the CDR3 reads TGTGCCAGCGGAAGGGGTTGGGGCTCCTATAATTCACCCCTCCACTTT. Translation: CASGRGWGSYNSPLHF.

In its sample, this clonotype was seen many times. CDR3 DNA: TGTGCCAGCAGCCTGGGAGGGAGGGAAAACATTCAGTACTTC. Encoded protein: CASSLGGRENIQYF. The V gene is TRBV12-3 or TRBV12-4, the J gene TRBJ2-4, with TRBD2 matching 7 bases. V trimming: 6 bases; J trimming: 5 bases; junction bases outside the gene matches: 7. CDR3 length equals 14 residues.

This clonotype was detected many times. The V and J genes are TRBV5-1 and TRBJ2-2; D remains unclear. The V end was cut by 0 bases, the J end by 6 bases, with 12 bases between. Germline assignment: CDR1 SGHRS and CDR2 YFSETQ. The CDR3 is 15 amino acids. CDR3 amino acids: CASSLAWSGPGELFF. The CDR3 nucleotides are TGCGCCAGCAGCTTGGCATGGTCCGGACCCGGGGAGCTGTTTTTT.

This clonotype was observed many times. The V and J genes are TRBV6-2 or TRBV6-3 and TRBJ2-3; TRBD2 might be the D (6 bases). The V gene lost 2 bases and the J gene lost 1 base, with 7 bases spanning the gap. This CDR3 is built from 14 residues. The germline V gene has CDR1 MNHEY and CDR2 SVGEGT. The CDR3 sequence is CASSYGGGTDTQYF. Here the CDR3 DNA reads TGTGCCAGCAGTTACGGCGGGGGCACAGATACGCAGTATTTT.

This clonotype has ten or more counts. The chain has TRBV28 and TRBJ2-3; D may match TRBD1 or TRBD2 (5 bases each). Trimming left V 7 bases short and J 4 bases short, with 30 bases between. The CDR3 sequence is 19 residues long. Germline V gene lookup returns CDR1 MDHEN and CDR2 SYDVKM. CDR3 DNA sequence: TGTGCCAGCACTACGATCCCCGGGACCCTTCACCGAGAGGCAGATACGCAGTATTTT. Translating it yields CASTTIPGTLHREADTQYF.

This clonotype was counted at least ten times. The chain joins TRBV10-3 to TRBJ1-1; D gene uncertain. Germline CDR1 ENHRY, CDR2 SYGVKD. This CDR3 comprises 13 residues. Trimming removed 6 bases at V and 3 bases at J, with 11 bases between. CDR3 coding DNA: TGTGCCATCAGCGTTAGGGAGGACACTGAAGCTTTCTTT. Encoded protein: CAISVREDTEAFF.

The genes are TRBV12-3 or TRBV12-4 and TRBJ2-2; 9 positions agree with TRBD1. Unmatched junction bases numbered 9, after V lost 2 bases and J lost 5 bases. This CDR3 comprises 17 residues. As DNA, the CDR3 is TGTGCCAGCAGTTTATATCGGGACAGGGCGTCGACCGGGGAGCTGTTTTTT. It specifies CASSLYRDRASTGELFF.

Concerning this clonotype: Being one base from a much bigger clone, this may be a read error. This chain joins TRBV12-3 or TRBV12-4 and TRBJ2-7; D tentatively fits TRBD1 or TRBD2 (5 bases each). V lost 4 bases to trimming and J lost 3 bases, with 16 bases between them. This CDR3 contains 15 residues. CDR3 nucleotide sequence: TGTGCCAGCAGTTCCCACGGGACCGTAGGCTACGAGCAGTACTTC. Protein: CASSSHGTVGYEQYF.

This clonotype has ten or more counts. This chain joins TRBV5-1 and TRBJ2-7; TRBD2 matches 7 bases. The V and J ends lost 0 bases and 7 bases, in that order; junction bases with no gene match: 7. The CDR3 loop spans 14 amino acids. Germline V gene sequence: CDR1 SGHRS, CDR2 YFSETQ. CDR3 bases: TGCGCCAGCAGCTTGGTCCAGTTAGCGGGTGAGCAGTACTTC. Translation: CASSLVQLAGEQYF.

This clonotype was detected many times. This chain links TRBV27 with TRBJ1-1; 8 nucleotides line up with TRBD1. The germline CDR1 and CDR2 sequences are MNHEY and SMNVEV (reference sequence). The CDR3 sequence is 13 residues long. The V gene end was trimmed by 5 bases and the J gene end by 10 bases; junction bases not matched to a gene: 9. In nucleotides, the CDR3 is TGTGCCAGCAGTGTCTTACCAGGGGGCCTAGCTTTCTTT. It yields the protein CASSVLPGGLAFF.

The chain recombines TRBV28 with TRBJ2-5; D not resolved. Germline V gene lookup returns CDR1 MDHEN and CDR2 SYDVKM. V dropped 3 bases and J dropped 3 bases, with 11 bases sitting between them. The CDR3 extends over 14 amino acids. The CDR3 bases are TGTGCCAGCAGTTTTGTGGGCCGAAAAGAGACCCAGTACTTC. Translated: CASSFVGRKETQYF.

This clonotype has ten or more counts. This chain joins TRBV5-1 and TRBJ1-1; TRBD1 matches 7 bases. From germline, CDR1 is SGHRS and CDR2 YFSETQ. CDR3 length equals 13 residues. Trimming removed 8 bases from V and 5 bases from J; junction bases left unmatched: 9. The CDR3 here is CASGGGGLTEAFF. The CDR3 DNA reads TGCGCCAGTGGGGGAGGGGGCCTTACTGAAGCTTTCTTT.

This clonotype was seen more than once but under ten times. V usage is TRBV28 and J usage is TRBJ2-7, with 8 bases matching TRBD2. This CDR3 has 16 amino acids. J lost 4 bases, V lost 4 bases, and 12 bases had no gene match. CDR1 and CDR2 from the germline V gene are MDHEN and SYDVKM. DNA of the CDR3: TGTGCCAGCAGTTCCCTATCAGCGGGGGCTTATTACGAGCAGTACTTC. Protein: CASSSLSAGAYYEQYF.

This clonotype was counted a few times. The rearrangement joins TRBV27 to TRBJ1-5; 7 positions match TRBD1. V dropped 4 bases and J dropped 0; count of bases not matched to a gene: 12. This CDR3 has 18 residues. Germline V gives CDR1 MNHEY, CDR2 SMNVEV (reference sequence). CDR3 sequence: CASSSGQVGVYSNQPQHF. The CDR3 DNA is TGTGCCAGCAGTTCAGGACAGGTGGGGGTTTATAGCAATCAGCCCCAGCATTTT.